A single sample is the source of the 32 T cell receptor beta chains below, sequenced in a study of regulatory T cells in long-lasting Graves disease. Time point described: newly diagnosed GD, antithyroid drugs for less than 3 months. Following extraction of RNA from PBMCs, that RNA was used to make the TCR library. Investigators prepared the TCR beta libraries by applying iRepertoire HTBI primers and Arm-PCR of CDR3 regions. One entry per CDR3 protein results from TCRdb running MiXCR on the multiplex PCR reads. This sample carries about 620,000 distinct CDR3 sequences, approximately 15% of them seen once, and the ten largest clones take about 17%. Another study also made use of these data, one on T cells in Graves' hyperthyroidism and ophthalmopathy.

The input for sequencing was peripheral blood mononuclear cells (PBMCs), taken at new diagnosis, from a patient treated with antithyroid drugs. The receptors were gathered from a woman in her 30s with Graves disease.

The gene calls are TRBV28 and TRBJ2-3; 12 bases line up with TRBD2. CDR1 is MDHEN and CDR2 is SYDVKM in the germline V gene. J was trimmed by 1 base and V by 5 bases; bases with no gene match: 13. The CDR3 covers 19 residues. CDR3 DNA: TGTGCCAGCAGTCCGTCCGGGACTAGCGGGCGCCGGGGCACAGATACGCAGTATTTT. Its protein is CASSPSGTSGRRGTDTQYF.

This clonotype has at least ten counts. DNA of the CDR3: TGTGCCAGCAGTGTAGCGGGAGGGTCCTACAATGAGCAGTTCTTC. It yields the protein CASSVAGGSYNEQFF. V and J are TRBV2 and TRBJ2-1; 11 positions match TRBD2. From germline, CDR1 is SNHLY and CDR2 FYNNEI. V shed 4 bases and J 1 base; nucleotides not matched to a gene: 0. This CDR3 comprises 15 residues.

The chain has TRBV6-5 and TRBJ1-3; TRBD1 is a possible D gene (6 bases). The germline V and J ends were trimmed by 1 base and 0 bases, with 19 bases remaining between them. Germline CDR1 and CDR2: MNHEY and SVGAGI. The CDR3 covers 19 residues. CDR3 nucleotide sequence: TGTGCCAGCAGTTACTGGATAGTAGGGCGGGGGGCCTCTGGAAACACCATATATTTT. It translates to CASSYWIVGRGASGNTIYF.

To note about this clonotype: The junction departs from the called germline gene at one end, perhaps through a read error. The CDR3 region has the DNA TGTGCCAGCAGCCAAGTCGGGACAACTAGCACAGCTACGCAGTATTTT. This codes for CASSQVGTTSTATQYF. This rearrangement joins TRBV3-1 to TRBJ2-3, with D perhaps matching TRBD1 or TRBD2 (6 bases each). Germline V gene lookup returns CDR1 LGHDT and CDR2 YNNKEL (reference sequence). This CDR3 comprises 16 residues.

The chain is built from TRBV7-9 and TRBJ2-5, with D tentatively TRBD1 (5 bases). V was clipped by 1 base and J by 5 bases, with 11 bases between them. This CDR3 spans 14 amino acids. Germline V gene sequence: CDR1 SEHNR, CDR2 FQNEAQ (reference sequence). This chain's CDR3 is CASSLGQHRETQYF. CDR3 nucleotide sequence: TGTGCCAGCAGCTTAGGACAGCACCGGGAGACCCAGTACTTC.

This clonotype showed up just a few times. The chain has TRBV6-2 or TRBV6-3 and TRBJ2-1, with D uncertain. The CDR3 extends over 14 amino acids. In germline, CDR1 is MNHEY, CDR2 SVGEGT. V shed 1 base and J shed 0 bases, with 4 bases lying between them. The CDR3 DNA follows: TGTGCCAGCAGTTACTGGGACTCCTACAATGAGCAGTTCTTC. Translation gives CASSYWDSYNEQFF.

The table lists this clonotype with a few counts. The chain links TRBV7-3 to TRBJ2-3; D tentatively reads TRBD1 or TRBD2 (5 bases each). The length of the CDR3 is 14 residues. V shed 7 bases and J shed 4 bases, with 15 bases lying between them. Per germline, CDR1 SGHTA and CDR2 FQGTGA. The CDR3 DNA follows: TGTGCCAGCACCCTTGGGGGACCTGCAGATACGCAGTATTTT. Translating gives CASTLGGPADTQYF. The full variable domain, in which reference TRBV7-3 and TRBJ2-3 provide the parts outside the CDR3, is GAGVSQTPSNKVTEKGKYVELRCDPISGHTALYWYRQSLGQGPEFLIYFQGTGAADDSGLPNDRFFAVRPEGSVSTLKIQRTERGDSAVYLCASTLGGPADTQYFGPGTRLTVL.

This clonotype has at least ten counts. CDR3 residues: CASSPGGGNSPLHF. CDR3 DNA sequence: TGTGCCAGCAGTCCTGGAGGTGGCAATTCACCCCTCCACTTT. The chain links TRBV28 to TRBJ1-6, with D unresolved. V lost 5 bases and J 7 bases, leaving 12 bases between the germline ends. The length of the CDR3 is 14 residues. CDR1 is MDHEN and CDR2 is SYDVKM in the germline V gene.

This clonotype came up a few times. The J gene is TRBJ2-5, the V gene TRBV7-9; 10 bases map to TRBD2. Unmatched junction bases numbered 4, after V lost 6 bases and J lost 0 bases. The CDR3 totals 15 residues. Germline values: CDR1 SEHNR, CDR2 FQNEAQ (reference sequence). The CDR3 DNA is TGTGCCAGCAGGACGGGGACTAGCGACCAAGAGACCCAGTACTTC. Its translation: CASRTGTSDQETQYF.

This clonotype was observed at least ten times. V is TRBV29-1 and J is TRBJ2-7; TRBD2 agrees at 9 bases. V lost 4 bases, J lost 6 bases, and 7 bases stayed unmatched. Per germline, CDR1 SQVTM and CDR2 ANQGSEA. The CDR3 consists of 13 residues. CDR3 protein: CSVAGSAGGEQYF. The CDR3 nucleotides read TGCAGCGTTGCTGGATCAGCGGGAGGCGAGCAGTACTTC.

About this clonotype: A read error may produce the germline difference seen at one junction end. The chain couples TRBV11-2 to TRBJ2-2; D perhaps matches TRBD2 (5 bases). The CDR3 is made up of 14 amino acids. Germline V gene lookup returns CDR1 SGHAT and CDR2 FQNNGV. CDR3 sequence reads: CASSLHANTGELVF. In DNA, the CDR3 is TGTGCCAGCAGCTTACACGCGAACACCGGGGAGCTGGTTTTT.

This clonotype was seen more than once but under ten times. This rearrangement joins TRBV6-1 to TRBJ2-2, with no clear D. V dropped 1 base and J dropped 7 bases, with 7 bases sitting between them. There are 13 residues in the CDR3. Germline assignment: CDR1 MNHNS and CDR2 SASEGT. CDR3 nucleotide sequence: TGTGCCAGCAGTGAAGAATTCCTCGGGGAGCTGTTTTTT. Its translation is CASSEEFLGELFF.

This chain joins TRBV29-1 and TRBJ2-7; D may be TRBD2 (7 bases). The V and J ends lost 3 bases and 2 bases respectively, with 11 bases between them. CDR1 and CDR2 from the germline V gene are SQVTM and ANQGSEA. This CDR3 is 13 amino acids long. The CDR3 is CSVEGGLAYEQYF. The CDR3 coding sequence is TGCAGCGTTGAGGGGGGGCTAGCCTACGAGCAGTACTTC.

At least ten counts were recorded for this clonotype. The J gene is TRBJ2-7, the V gene TRBV28, with D possibly TRBD2 on 6 matching bases. V was trimmed by 3 bases and J by 3 bases, leaving 12 bases between them. The CDR3 is made up of 14 amino acids. Per the germline V gene, CDR1 is MDHEN and CDR2 is SYDVKM. This chain's CDR3 is CASSLEGPRYEQYF. DNA of the CDR3: TGTGCCAGCAGTTTGGAGGGGCCTCGCTACGAGCAGTACTTC.

This clonotype has ten or more counts. This sequence joins TRBV7-2 and TRBJ2-2; no definite D call. Germline-derived CDR1 and CDR2 are SGHTA and FQGNSA. The CDR3 is 13 amino acids. Trimming removed 5 bases from V and 5 bases from J, with 9 bases in between. The chain's CDR3 is CASSQSSTGELFF. Here the CDR3 DNA reads TGTGCCAGCAGCCAGAGCAGTACCGGGGAGCTGTTTTTT.

This clonotype has a count of ten or more. The J gene is TRBJ1-4, the V gene TRBV20-1; D perhaps matches TRBD1 (5 bases). Trimming pared 3 bases from V and 4 bases from J, leaving 12 bases between. Germline loops: CDR1 DFQATT, CDR2 SNEGSKA (reference sequence). The CDR3 runs 14 residues. CDR3 region: CSASPDSYNEKLFF. The CDR3 DNA reads as TGCAGTGCTAGTCCCGACAGCTATAATGAAAAACTGTTTTTT.

This clonotype was observed a few times. The chain couples TRBV28 to TRBJ1-1; D gene ambiguous. Germline-derived CDR1 and CDR2 are MDHEN and SYDVKM. V lost 4 bases, J lost 10 bases, and 16 bases lay in between. This CDR3 comprises 13 residues. The CDR3 sequence: CASSSLITGRAFF. As DNA, the CDR3 is TGTGCCAGCAGTTCTCTCATTACTGGGCGAGCTTTCTTT. The variable domain in full, completed from reference TRBV28 and TRBJ1-1, reads DVKVTQSSRYLVKRTGEKVFLECVQDMDHENMFWYRQDPGLGLRLIYFSYDVKMKEKGDIPEGYSVSREKKERFSLILESASTNQTSMYLCASSSLITGRAFFGQGTRLTVV.

A few counts support this clonotype. This rearrangement joins TRBV6-1 to TRBJ2-7; TRBD1 aligns across 7 bases. The CDR3 totals 13 residues. Germline CDR1 MNHNS, CDR2 SASEGT. Unmatched junction bases numbered 8, after V lost 6 bases and J lost 6 bases. CDR3 sequence (DNA): TGTGCCAGCAGCCCTACAGGGGTAAGCGAGCAGTACTTC. Translating it yields CASSPTGVSEQYF.

This clonotype was counted many times. The chain links TRBV24-1 to TRBJ1-1; TRBD1 aligns across 9 bases. CDR1 is KGHDR and CDR2 is SFDVKD in the germline V gene. The ends lost 3 bases at V and 10 bases at J; junction bases unmatched: 8. CDR3 size: 14 residues. The CDR3 reads CATSDEWTGVGAFF. CDR3 in DNA: TGTGCCACCAGTGATGAATGGACAGGGGTGGGAGCTTTCTTT.

The chain carries TRBV9 and TRBJ2-6; perhaps D is TRBD1 or TRBD2 (5 bases each). Looked up from germline, CDR1 is SGDLS and CDR2 is YYNGEE. The CDR3 contains 18 residues. With 4 bases removed from V and 0 bases from J, the gap between germline ends came to 17 bases. The CDR3 here is CASSIRDLYSSGANVLTF. The CDR3 DNA reads TGTGCCAGCAGCATACGGGACCTATATTCCTCTGGGGCCAACGTCCTGACTTTC. The whole variable domain, remainder taken from reference TRBV9 and TRBJ2-6, is DSGVTQTPKHLITATGQRVTLRCSPRSGDLSVYWYQQSLDQGLQFLIQYYNGEERAKGNILERFSAQQFPDLHSELNLSSLELGDSALYFCASSIRDLYSSGANVLTFGAGSRLTVL.

This clonotype showed up many times. V usage is TRBV9 and J usage is TRBJ1-5, with 8 nucleotides matching TRBD1. The CDR3 contains 15 residues. Trimming removed 3 bases from V and 5 bases from J; junction bases left unmatched: 7. Germline V gene sequence: CDR1 SGDLS, CDR2 YYNGEE. The CDR3 DNA reads as TGTGCCAGCAGCGCCACCGGGACAGGATATCAGCCCCAGCATTTT. Translation gives CASSATGTGYQPQHF. The entire variable domain, with the rest obtained from reference TRBV9 and TRBJ1-5, is as follows: DSGVTQTPKHLITATGQRVTLRCSPRSGDLSVYWYQQSLDQGLQFLIQYYNGEERAKGNILERFSAQQFPDLHSELNLSSLELGDSALYFCASSATGTGYQPQHFGDGTRLSIL.

The DNA of the CDR3 is TGTGCCAGCAGCCAAAGCGGGCCGGCCGGGGATGAGCAGTTCTTC. Protein product: CASSQSGPAGDEQFF. The chain uses TRBV3-1 and TRBJ2-1; a weak D match, TRBD2 (6 bases). Trimming took 2 bases from V and 8 from J, leaving 16 bases between them. The CDR3 has 15 amino acids. Germline V lookup: CDR1 LGHDT, CDR2 YNNKEL (reference sequence).

This clonotype was counted a few times. The gene calls are TRBV7-3 and TRBJ2-6; D is unresolved. There are 16 residues in the CDR3. Germline V gives CDR1 SGHTA, CDR2 FQGTGA. V was clipped by 2 bases and J by 0 bases, with 8 bases between them. The DNA of the CDR3 is TGTGCCAGCAGCTTATCCCCTCACTCTGGGGCCAACGTCCTGACTTTC. It yields the protein CASSLSPHSGANVLTF.

In this sample, this clonotype turned up a few times. V is TRBV27 and J is TRBJ2-1, with TRBD2 matching over 14 bases. The V gene's germline CDR1 is MNHEY and CDR2 SMNVEV (reference sequence). With 0 bases clipped from V and 6 bases from J, the junction kept 4 bases outside the gene matches. The CDR3 covers 17 residues. CDR3 DNA sequence: TGTGCCAGCAGTTTATCGGGACTAGCGGGAGTCTTCAATGAGCAGTTCTTC. Amino acid sequence: CASSLSGLAGVFNEQFF.

The V call is TRBV18, the J call TRBJ2-5, with a weak D call TRBD1 (5 bases). V gave up 3 bases and J gave up 5 bases, with 13 bases separating them. Germline CDR1 reads KGHSH; CDR2 reads LQKENI. The length of the CDR3 is 14 residues. The CDR3 DNA follows: TGTGCCAGCTCACCTCGGACAAGAGAGGAGACCCAGTACTTC. Its translation: CASSPRTREETQYF.

In this sample, this clonotype turned up many times. V gene TRBV28 combines with J gene TRBJ1-1; D might be TRBD1 (5 bases). The CDR3 has 14 residues. V was clipped by 6 bases and J by 3 bases, with 14 bases between them. CDR1 MDHEN and CDR2 SYDVKM come from the germline V gene. The CDR3 here is CASSPRTYYTEAFF. The CDR3 DNA sequence: TGTGCCAGCAGCCCGAGGACATATTACACTGAAGCTTTCTTT.

This clonotype was picked up a small number of times. This chain links TRBV20-1 with TRBJ2-3; TRBD1 matches 9 bases. The CDR3 has 15 amino acids. CDR1 and CDR2 from the germline V gene are DFQATT and SNEGSKA (reference sequence). Germline trimming cut 2 bases from V and 3 bases from J; bases unmatched to any gene: 6. This CDR3 is CSARQPGQGTDTQYF. CDR3 DNA: TGCAGTGCTAGACAACCGGGACAGGGTACAGATACGCAGTATTTT.

The chain links TRBV3-1 to TRBJ2-5; 11 positions match TRBD1. Looked up from germline, CDR1 is LGHDT and CDR2 is YNNKEL (reference sequence). V shed 2 bases, J shed 7 bases, and the junction held 3 bases outside the gene matches. The CDR3 consists of 14 residues. The CDR3 reads CASSQSGTGGTQYF. CDR3 DNA: TGTGCCAGCAGCCAATCCGGGACAGGGGGGACCCAGTACTTC.

This clonotype was counted many times. V and J are TRBV5-1 and TRBJ1-1; 7 bases agree with TRBD1. The trim removed 0 bases at V and 6 bases at J, leaving 5 bases unmatched. Germline assignment: CDR1 SGHRS and CDR2 YFSETQ. The CDR3 spans 14 residues. This CDR3 is CASSLGQGIAEAFF. The CDR3 DNA is TGCGCCAGCAGCTTGGGACAGGGAATCGCTGAAGCTTTCTTT.

This clonotype was seen many times. CDR3 sequence (DNA): TGTGCCAGCAGTCTCCCGGTCCGGTACAATGAGCAGTTCTTC. This codes for CASSLPVRYNEQFF. The chain joins TRBV7-8 to TRBJ2-1; D is uncertain. Germline V gene data show CDR1 as SGHVS and CDR2 as FQNEAQ. V was pared by 6 bases and J by 4 bases, with 13 bases between. CDR3 size: 14 residues.

This clonotype was seen only a few times. V gene TRBV24-1 combines with J gene TRBJ1-3, with D uncertain. There are 15 residues in the CDR3. V was shortened by 3 bases and J by 4 bases, with 12 bases between the two germline ends. The germline V gene has CDR1 KGHDR and CDR2 SFDVKD. For the CDR3, the DNA is TGTGCCACCAGTGATCCAGCAGTGCCGGGAAACACCATATATTTT. It specifies CATSDPAVPGNTIYF.

J is TRBJ2-1 and V is TRBV27, with TRBD2 identical over 14 bases. The CDR3 runs to 16 residues. The germline CDR1 and CDR2 sequences are MNHEY and SMNVEV (reference sequence). V lost 5 bases and J lost 10; bases outside the gene matches: 10. Written as DNA, the CDR3 is TGTGCCAGCAGTATCGGACTAGCGGGAGGACTAACCGAGCAGTTCTTC. As protein: CASSIGLAGGLTEQFF.